This T cell receptor (beta chain) was identified in a study of T-cell reconstitution after alpha-beta-depleted transplantation in children. A TCRbeta library incorporating unique molecular identifiers was prepared. TCRdb used MiXCR to reprocess the PCR reads, holding one entry per CDR3 protein. This table holds about 1,000,000 distinct CDR3 sequences, about 31% found once. Comments on this clonotype: No antigen is known for it.

This CDR3 has 14 residues. Germline values: CDR1 LGHNA, CDR2 YNFKEQ. The V end was cut by 3 bases, the J end by 2 bases, with 11 bases between. Study results and caveats: After transplant, high TCRbeta diversity at day 60 in some patients arose from surviving recipient T cells and thymic progenitors. Newly made T cells mostly supplied T-cell counts and diversity one year after transplant. The study reportedly traced alpha-beta T cells about two months after transplant to several hundred expanded graft clones.

This receptor was taken from a boy under two years old who had a stem cell transplant for SCID, so the T cells may come from the graft donor. The gene calls are TRBV4-2 and TRBJ2-7; no firm D call. The material was PBMCs, mostly from graft donor cells, obtained 360 days after TCRalphabeta/CD19-depleted stem cell transplant. This CDR3 reads CASSHGTRPYEQYF. DNA for the CDR3: TGTGCCAGCAGCCATGGCACGCGCCCCTACGAGCAGTACTTC.